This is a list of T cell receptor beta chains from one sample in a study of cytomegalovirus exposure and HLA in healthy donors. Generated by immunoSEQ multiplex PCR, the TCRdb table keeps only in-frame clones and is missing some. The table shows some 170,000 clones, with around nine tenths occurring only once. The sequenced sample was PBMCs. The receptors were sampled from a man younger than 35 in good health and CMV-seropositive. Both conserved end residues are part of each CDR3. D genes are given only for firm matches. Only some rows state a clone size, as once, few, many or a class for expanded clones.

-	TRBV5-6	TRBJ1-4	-	CASSFGTGSEKLFF	TGTGCCAGCAGCTTCGGAACGGGGAGTGAAAAACTGTTTTTT
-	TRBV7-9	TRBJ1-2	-	CASSSLIGQISNYGYTF	TGTGCCAGCAGCTCCCTCATAGGACAGATTTCTAACTATGGCTACACCTTC
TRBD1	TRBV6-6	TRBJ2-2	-	CASRPGQETGELFF	TGTGCCAGCAGACCGGGACAGGAGACCGGGGAGCTGTTTTTT
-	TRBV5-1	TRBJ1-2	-	CASSLGLRGGPNYGYTF	TGCGCCAGCAGCTTGGGACTTCGGGGGGGACCTAACTATGGCTACACCTTC
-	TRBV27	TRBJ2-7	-	CASSLIGGYEQYF	TGTGCCAGCAGTTTAATCGGGGGCTACGAGCAGTACTTC
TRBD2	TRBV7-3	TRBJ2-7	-	CASSPSGTTVWYEQYF	TGTGCCAGCAGCCCCTCCGGGACTACGGTGTGGTACGAGCAGTACTTC
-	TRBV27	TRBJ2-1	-	CASSLIGNEQFF	TGTGCCAGCAGTTTAATCGGCAATGAGCAGTTCTTC
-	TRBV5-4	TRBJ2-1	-	CASSRGTDNEQFF	TGTGCCAGCAGCCGCGGGACAGACAATGAGCAGTTCTTC
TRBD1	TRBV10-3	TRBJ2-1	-	CAISPGTGFLHEQFF	TGTGCCATCAGTCCCGGGACAGGTTTCTTGCATGAGCAGTTCTTC
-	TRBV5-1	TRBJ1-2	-	CASSGGGLNYGYTF	TGCGCCAGCAGCGGCGGGGGATTGAACTATGGCTACACCTTC
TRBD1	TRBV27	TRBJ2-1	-	CASKWTGPSNEQFF	TGTGCCAGCAAATGGACAGGCCCTTCCAATGAGCAGTTCTTC
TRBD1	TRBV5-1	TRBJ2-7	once	CASSRSGTGAYEQYF	TGCGCCAGCAGCCGCTCCGGGACAGGGGCCTACGAGCAGTACTTC
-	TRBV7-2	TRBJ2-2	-	CASSPRSGGELFF	TGTGCCAGCAGCCCGAGGTCCGGGGGGGAGCTGTTTTTT
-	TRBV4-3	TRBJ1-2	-	CASSQDRTSFYGYTF	TGCGCCAGCAGCCAAGATCGGACAAGTTTCTATGGCTACACCTTC
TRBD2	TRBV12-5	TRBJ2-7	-	CASGWGEGSPGEQYF	TGTGCTAGTGGTTGGGGGGAGGGGTCCCCTGGAGAGCAGTACTTC
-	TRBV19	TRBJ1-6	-	CASSIESGSSYNSPLHF	TGTGCCAGTAGTATAGAGTCGGGGAGCTCCTATAATTCACCCCTCCACTTT
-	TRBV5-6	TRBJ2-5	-	CASSPEGMETQYF	TGTGCCAGCAGCCCCGAGGGCATGGAGACCCAGTACTTC
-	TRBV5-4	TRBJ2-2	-	CASSSPGANTGELFF	TGTGCCAGCAGCTCTCCAGGGGCGAACACCGGGGAGCTGTTTTTT
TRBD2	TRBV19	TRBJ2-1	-	CASSIGLAVYEQFF	TGTGCCAGTAGTATTGGCCTAGCGGTATATGAGCAGTTCTTC
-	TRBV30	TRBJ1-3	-	CAWRQGVNTIYF	TGTGCCTGGAGACAGGGCGTAAACACCATATATTTT
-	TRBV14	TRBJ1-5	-	CASNSPGLLNQPQHF	TGTGCCAGCAACAGTCCGGGACTGCTAAATCAGCCCCAGCATTTT
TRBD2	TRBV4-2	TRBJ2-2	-	CASSREAGGSTGELFF	TGTGCCAGCAGCCGAGAAGCGGGAGGGTCAACCGGGGAGCTGTTTTTT
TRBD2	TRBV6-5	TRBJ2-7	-	CASSYSSSGSTYEQYF	TGTGCCAGCAGTTACTCGTCTAGCGGGAGCACCTACGAGCAGTACTTC
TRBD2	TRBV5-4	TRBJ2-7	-	CASSVGLAGYEQYF	TGTGCCAGCAGCGTAGGACTAGCGGGCTACGAGCAGTACTTC
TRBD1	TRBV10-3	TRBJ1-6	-	CAISELQGAGSPLHF	TGTGCCATCAGTGAGCTACAGGGGGCGGGTTCACCCCTCCACTTT
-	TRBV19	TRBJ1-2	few	CASSKAAGDYGYTF	TGTGCCAGTAGCAAAGCGGCAGGGGACTATGGCTACACCTTC
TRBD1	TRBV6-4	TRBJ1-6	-	CASSQDRENSPLHF	TGTGCCAGCAGTCAAGACAGGGAAAATTCACCCCTCCACTTT
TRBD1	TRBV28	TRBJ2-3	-	CASSLVRTGWRQYF	TGTGCCAGCAGTTTAGTTCGGACAGGGTGGAGGCAGTATTTT
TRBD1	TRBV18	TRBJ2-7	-	CASSPRDRESLYEQYF	TGTGCCAGCTCCCCGCGGGACAGGGAGTCCCTCTACGAGCAGTACTTC
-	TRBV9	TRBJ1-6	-	CASSAGAAWQNSPLHF	TGTGCCAGCAGCGCTGGGGCGGCCTGGCAAAATTCACCCCTCCACTTT
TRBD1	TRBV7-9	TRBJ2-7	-	CASSLALDRIPYEQYF	TGTGCCAGCAGCTTAGCCCTGGACAGGATTCCCTACGAGCAGTACTTC
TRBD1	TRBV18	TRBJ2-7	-	CASSYREQGAHEQYF	TGTGCCAGCTCTTACAGGGAACAGGGGGCGCACGAGCAGTACTTC
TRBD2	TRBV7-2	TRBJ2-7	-	CASSPSKRELSYEQYF	TGTGCCAGCAGCCCCTCGAAGCGGGAGTTATCCTACGAGCAGTACTTC
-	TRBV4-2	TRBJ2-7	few	CASSQEDGSNAYEQYF	TGTGCCAGCAGCCAAGAAGACGGGAGTAACGCGTACGAGCAGTACTTC
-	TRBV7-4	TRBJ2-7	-	CASSLSLSGLRNLYEQYF	TGTGCCAGCAGCTTAAGCCTTTCTGGACTGAGGAACCTCTACGAGCAGTACTTC
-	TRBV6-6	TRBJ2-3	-	CASTLASTDTQYF	TGTGCCAGCACCTTAGCTAGCACAGATACGCAGTATTTT
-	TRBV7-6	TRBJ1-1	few	CASSPWTDTEAFF	TGTGCCAGCAGCCCCTGGACAGACACTGAAGCTTTCTTT
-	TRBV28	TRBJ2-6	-	CASSFVSSGANVLTF	TGTGCCAGCAGTTTCGTCTCCTCTGGGGCCAACGTCCTGACTTTC
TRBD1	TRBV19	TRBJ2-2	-	CASSIKGAYTGELFF	TGTGCCAGTAGTATAAAGGGGGCCTACACCGGGGAGCTGTTTTTT
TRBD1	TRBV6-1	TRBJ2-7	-	CASSERQGLSYEQYF	TGTGCCAGCAGTGAACGACAGGGGCTCTCCTACGAGCAGTACTTC
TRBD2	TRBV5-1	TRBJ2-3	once	CASSPSGITDTQYF	TGCGCCAGCAGCCCTAGCGGGATCACAGATACGCAGTATTTT
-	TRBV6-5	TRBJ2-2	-	CASSYSGLDTGELFF	TGTGCCAGCAGTTACTCGGGACTCGACACCGGGGAGCTGTTTTTT
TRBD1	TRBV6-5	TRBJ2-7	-	CASRTGAYEQYF	TGTGCCAGCAGAACAGGGGCCTACGAGCAGTACTTC
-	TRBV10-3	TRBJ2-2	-	CAIRAGANTGELFF	TGTGCCATCAGGGCCGGAGCGAACACCGGGGAGCTGTTTTTT
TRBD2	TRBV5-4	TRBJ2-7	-	CASSWSGAGSYEQYF	TGTGCCAGCAGCTGGAGCGGGGCCGGCTCCTACGAGCAGTACTTC